A selection of T cell receptor beta chains follows, all from one sample in a study of response to subunit inactivated influenza vaccine. Using its own MiXCR run on the RT-PCR reads, TCRdb lists one record per CDR3 protein. The sample has 530,000 or so distinct CDR3 sequences, over 25% seen once. The material was CD4+ T cells sorted from PBMCs, obtained 4 to 6 days after vaccination. The receptors originated from a man in his fifties or sixties who received an inactivated influenza vaccine. CDR3s include the opening cysteine and the closing phenylalanine or tryptophan. Fields, in order: D gene, J gene, V gene, CDR3 protein. A D gene is named only where the DNA matches it firmly.

d_gene: TRBD1; j_gene: TRBJ2-5; v_gene: TRBV20-1; CDR3aa: CSARERQGLETQYF
d_gene: .; j_gene: TRBJ1-1; v_gene: TRBV29-1; CDR3aa: CSVVATTPGGAFF
d_gene: .; j_gene: TRBJ2-3; v_gene: TRBV5-1; CDR3aa: CASSLFGAGTERTDTQYF
d_gene: .; j_gene: TRBJ2-1; v_gene: TRBV19; CDR3aa: CASSVGHLVNEQFF
d_gene: TRBD1; j_gene: TRBJ2-7; v_gene: TRBV18; CDR3aa: CASSRGQSFYEQYF
d_gene: .; j_gene: TRBJ2-5; v_gene: TRBV12-3/TRBV12-4; CDR3aa: CASSYWAETQYF
d_gene: .; j_gene: TRBJ2-5; v_gene: TRBV5-1; CDR3aa: CASPTSMYQETQYF
d_gene: TRBD2; j_gene: TRBJ2-7; v_gene: TRBV29-1; CDR3aa: CSARGGDSLGGEQYF
d_gene: .; j_gene: TRBJ2-1; v_gene: TRBV20-1; CDR3aa: CSARVGSGGEQFF
d_gene: .; j_gene: TRBJ1-1; v_gene: TRBV7-3; CDR3aa: CASSLRSEEYRDTEAFF
d_gene: .; j_gene: TRBJ2-5; v_gene: TRBV20-1; CDR3aa: CSASGRGETQYF
d_gene: .; j_gene: TRBJ1-6; v_gene: TRBV12-3/TRBV12-4; CDR3aa: CASAPGGSYNSPLHF
d_gene: TRBD1; j_gene: TRBJ2-1; v_gene: TRBV6-1; CDR3aa: CASREGTGSQNEQFF
d_gene: .; j_gene: TRBJ1-5; v_gene: TRBV12-3/TRBV12-4; CDR3aa: CASSLSGRQPQHF
d_gene: .; j_gene: TRBJ2-3; v_gene: TRBV29-1; CDR3aa: CSVAEDTSSDTQYF
d_gene: .; j_gene: TRBJ2-5; v_gene: TRBV4-1; CDR3aa: CASSQDSGRETQYF
d_gene: .; j_gene: TRBJ1-1; v_gene: TRBV20-1; CDR3aa: CSAIRVIGEAFF
d_gene: .; j_gene: TRBJ2-3; v_gene: TRBV7-3; CDR3aa: CASSLGLVSTDTQYF
d_gene: .; j_gene: TRBJ2-7; v_gene: TRBV9; CDR3aa: CASSVEPGSYEQYF
d_gene: .; j_gene: TRBJ2-1; v_gene: TRBV5-1; CDR3aa: CASSLEAASSYNEQFF
d_gene: .; j_gene: TRBJ1-6; v_gene: TRBV7-2; CDR3aa: CASSYGTPNSPLHF
d_gene: TRBD2; j_gene: TRBJ2-3; v_gene: TRBV6-4; CDR3aa: CASSEIAGATQYF
d_gene: .; j_gene: TRBJ1-2; v_gene: TRBV29-1; CDR3aa: CSVEGTNYGYTF
d_gene: TRBD2; j_gene: TRBJ2-1; v_gene: TRBV18; CDR3aa: CASSPRETSGYEQFF
d_gene: .; j_gene: TRBJ2-7; v_gene: TRBV29-1; CDR3aa: CSVVGQGGYEQYF
d_gene: .; j_gene: TRBJ2-7; v_gene: TRBV10-3; CDR3aa: CAITGTQNYEQYF
d_gene: TRBD2; j_gene: TRBJ2-1; v_gene: TRBV18; CDR3aa: CASSPRTSGDNGEQFF
d_gene: TRBD2; j_gene: TRBJ2-2; v_gene: TRBV20-1; CDR3aa: CSARDNRASGQVGELFF
d_gene: TRBD2; j_gene: TRBJ2-1; v_gene: TRBV6-1; CDR3aa: CASRLAGSSYNEQFF
d_gene: .; j_gene: TRBJ2-4; v_gene: TRBV29-1; CDR3aa: CSVLGAKNIQYF
d_gene: TRBD2; j_gene: TRBJ2-4; v_gene: TRBV20-1; CDR3aa: CSAREMREAKNIQYF
d_gene: TRBD1; j_gene: TRBJ2-5; v_gene: TRBV5-1; CDR3aa: CASSGDGTGVKTQYF
d_gene: TRBD2; j_gene: TRBJ2-1; v_gene: TRBV10-3; CDR3aa: CAIGRGEAYEQFF
d_gene: TRBD1; j_gene: TRBJ2-1; v_gene: TRBV7-8; CDR3aa: CASSINRGQMNNEQFF
d_gene: TRBD1; j_gene: TRBJ1-1; v_gene: TRBV5-1; CDR3aa: CASSLDFQGALGTEAFF
d_gene: .; j_gene: TRBJ1-1; v_gene: TRBV12-3/TRBV12-4; CDR3aa: CASSFLENTEAFF
d_gene: .; j_gene: TRBJ2-3; v_gene: TRBV4-3; CDR3aa: CASSQAGRLLGDTQYF
d_gene: .; j_gene: TRBJ2-3; v_gene: TRBV6-4; CDR3aa: CASSRDSYPTDTQYF
d_gene: TRBD1; j_gene: TRBJ1-5; v_gene: TRBV7-9; CDR3aa: CASSLGTGQPQHF
d_gene: .; j_gene: TRBJ1-1; v_gene: TRBV27; CDR3aa: CASSLSGTGLGTEAFF